This is a list of T cell receptor beta chains from one sample in a study of shared clonotypes between healthy human individuals. Assay used: immunoSEQ multiplex PCR; TCRdb lists only in-frame clones, some missing. The table has fewer than 700,000 clones, approximately 95% seen once; the top ten hold about 0.11%. The sequencing input was naive CD8+ T cells sorted from blood. The receptor source for this set is a woman aged 25 to 45 in good health. Both conserved end residues are part of each CDR3. A D gene is named only where the DNA matches it firmly. A clone size is listed for some rows: how often the clone was seen (once, few, many), or a class if it is expanded.

v_call: TRBV19
d_call: -
clone_size: -
j_call: TRBJ1-3
cdr3_nt: TGTGCCAGTAGTATGGGAGCTGAGGGGCTTGGAAACACCATATATTTT
cdr3_aa: CASSMGAEGLGNTIYF

v_call: TRBV9
d_call: TRBD2
clone_size: -
j_call: TRBJ2-3
cdr3_nt: TGTGCCAGCAGCCCATCGGGACTAGCGGCAGATACGCAGTATTTT
cdr3_aa: CASSPSGLAADTQYF

v_call: TRBV28
d_call: -
clone_size: -
j_call: TRBJ2-5
cdr3_nt: TGTGCCAGCAAAACGGAACAAGAGACCCAGTACTTC
cdr3_aa: CASKTEQETQYF

v_call: TRBV7-8
d_call: TRBD2
clone_size: -
j_call: TRBJ2-1
cdr3_nt: TGTGCCAGCAGCCCCTTGGGGCGGGAGATGACTGAGCAGTTCTTC
cdr3_aa: CASSPLGREMTEQFF

v_call: TRBV7-9
d_call: TRBD2
clone_size: -
j_call: TRBJ2-3
cdr3_nt: TGTGCCAGCAGCTCGGTAGCGGGGTGGAGCACAGATACGCAGTATTTT
cdr3_aa: CASSSVAGWSTDTQYF

v_call: TRBV30
d_call: -
clone_size: -
j_call: TRBJ1-2
cdr3_nt: TGTGCCTGGAAAAGAAGGAACTATGGCTACACCTTC
cdr3_aa: CAWKRRNYGYTF

v_call: TRBV4-1
d_call: -
clone_size: once
j_call: TRBJ1-5
cdr3_nt: TGCGCCAGCAGCCAAAAATATAGCAATCAGCCCCAGCATTTT
cdr3_aa: CASSQKYSNQPQHF

v_call: TRBV9
d_call: -
clone_size: -
j_call: TRBJ1-2
cdr3_nt: TGTGCCAGCATGTTGGGAAAGGTCGGGATGTCCGTGAGCTACACCTTC
cdr3_aa: CASMLGKVGMSVSYTF

v_call: TRBV29-1
d_call: TRBD2
clone_size: -
j_call: TRBJ2-1
cdr3_nt: TGCAGCGTCTCGACTAGCGGGTTACTTTGGGAGCAGTTCTTC
cdr3_aa: CSVSTSGLLWEQFF

v_call: TRBV28
d_call: -
clone_size: -
j_call: TRBJ1-5
cdr3_nt: TGTGCCAGCAGTTTTCAGAGCAATCAGCCCCAGCATTTT
cdr3_aa: CASSFQSNQPQHF

v_call: TRBV19
d_call: TRBD2
clone_size: -
j_call: TRBJ2-1
cdr3_nt: TGTGCCAGTAGTGTAGCGGGAAGCTCCTACAATGAGCAGTTCTTC
cdr3_aa: CASSVAGSSYNEQFF

v_call: TRBV27
d_call: TRBD1
clone_size: -
j_call: TRBJ1-5
cdr3_nt: TGTGCCAGCAGTCTGTCGCCCGGGACAGGGTTTCAGCCCCAGCATTTT
cdr3_aa: CASSLSPGTGFQPQHF

v_call: TRBV5-4
d_call: -
clone_size: -
j_call: TRBJ2-3
cdr3_nt: TGTGCCAGCAGCCGGGGAGGTGCAGATACGCAGTATTTT
cdr3_aa: CASSRGGADTQYF

v_call: TRBV6-5
d_call: TRBD1
clone_size: -
j_call: TRBJ1-2
cdr3_nt: TGTGCCAGCAGTTACGGGACAGGGTTCGGCTATGGCTACACCTTC
cdr3_aa: CASSYGTGFGYGYTF

v_call: TRBV27
d_call: -
clone_size: once
j_call: TRBJ1-5
cdr3_nt: TGTGCCAGCAGTTTCGGGGGGATTAGCAATCAGCCCCAGCATTTT
cdr3_aa: CASSFGGISNQPQHF